This paragraph covers one T cell receptor (beta chain) sequence. What it binds is unknown. This sample was taken from a study of cytomegalovirus exposure and HLA in healthy donors. The overall study: Early released data had tens of millions of unique TCRs, all coming from HLA-typed donors.

A multiplex PCR was run with 60 Vbeta primers and 13 Jbeta primers. Profiling relied on immunoSEQ multiplex PCR, and the TCRdb table lists in-frame clones only, not all of them. The sample yields 150,000 to 200,000 clones, roughly four fifths seen once. Study results and caveats: One later analysis reportedly identified an Asian-associated ancestry cluster that showed fewer N-insertions than the approximately 700-donor mean. Reports indicate that TCR beta sequences accurately predicted the HLA-A and HLA-B alleles of most subjects.

The receptor comes from a man between 18 and 29 years old in good health and CMV-seronegative. Sequencing was done on a sample of PBMCs.

CDR3 nucleotide sequence: TGTGCCAGCAGTTTAGACAGGGGTCCCTACAATGAGCAGTTCTTC. This sequence encodes CASSLDRGPYNEQFF. This sequence joins TRBV5-4 and TRBJ2-1; 8 nucleotides agree with TRBD1. The CDR3 has 15 amino acids. The V and J ends lost 5 bases and 2 bases, in that order; junction bases with no gene match: 6. Germline CDR1 and CDR2: SGHNT and YYREEE (reference sequence).